This passage covers 29 T cell receptor beta chains from one sample sequenced in a study of cytomegalovirus exposure and HLA in healthy donors. Researchers ran the PCR with 60 Vbeta and 13 Jbeta primers. Sequencing used immunoSEQ multiplex PCR; TCRdb keeps in-frame clones, though not all of them. This sample has about 100,000 clones, with about 85% found just once. The sequenced material came from PBMCs. These receptor sequences come from a young man in good health and CMV-seronegative.

The chain joins TRBV28 to TRBJ2-7, with D perhaps TRBD1 (6 bases). The CDR3 consists of 12 residues. Looked up from germline, CDR1 is MDHEN and CDR2 is SYDVKM. Trimming stripped 3 bases from V and 6 bases from J, with 9 bases between. The CDR3 region has the DNA TGTGCCAGCAGTTTGGACAGTTTCGAGCAGTACTTC. Its translation: CASSLDSFEQYF. The full variable domain, rest sourced from reference TRBV28 and TRBJ2-7, is DVKVTQSSRYLVKRTGEKVFLECVQDMDHENMFWYRQDPGLGLRLIYFSYDVKMKEKGDIPEGYSVSREKKERFSLILESASTNQTSMYLCASSLDSFEQYFGPGTRLTVT.

DNA of the CDR3: TGCAGCGTCGCCAGCGGGAGTGGCACCGGGGAGCTGTTTTTT. Protein product: CSVASGSGTGELFF. This sequence joins TRBV29-1 and TRBJ2-2; TRBD2 matches 8 bases. Germline loops: CDR1 SQVTM, CDR2 ANQGSEA. The CDR3 sequence is 14 residues long. Trimming at V came to 6 bases and at J to 4 bases, leaving 7 bases not matched to a gene.

The chain uses TRBV2 and TRBJ1-5; D gene ambiguous. The CDR3 length is 13 residues. Looked up from germline, CDR1 is SNHLY and CDR2 is FYNNEI. V was trimmed by 3 bases and J by 9 bases, leaving 12 bases between them. The CDR3 region is CASSDGGITPQHF. The CDR3 DNA is TGTGCCAGCAGTGACGGCGGTATCACGCCCCAGCATTTT.

This sequence joins TRBV5-1 and TRBJ2-3; D may be TRBD1 (6 bases). V was pared by 6 bases and J by 5 bases, with 22 bases between. This CDR3 is 16 amino acids long. The germline V gene has CDR1 SGHRS and CDR2 YFSETQ. The CDR3 protein is CASTILTGGLGDTQYF. In nucleotides, the CDR3 is TGCGCCAGCACAATACTGACAGGCGGATTGGGAGATACGCAGTATTTT.

This rearrangement joins TRBV4-3 to TRBJ2-3, with D unclear. Germline-derived CDR1 and CDR2 are LGHNA and YSLEER. Trimming took off 4 bases at V and 5 bases at J, with 10 bases between the two ends. This CDR3 comprises 13 residues. For the CDR3, the DNA is TGCGCCAGCAGCCCACGACACAGAGATACGCAGTATTTT. Translated: CASSPRHRDTQYF.

This chain connects TRBV6-6 to TRBJ2-1; D possibly corresponds to TRBD2 (6 bases). With 8 bases removed from V and 6 bases from J, the gap between germline ends came to 11 bases. The length of the CDR3 is 12 residues. Germline assignment: CDR1 MNHNY and CDR2 SVGAGI (reference sequence). CDR3 DNA sequence: TGTGCCAGCGCGCGGGACGGCAATGAGCAGTTCTTC. Its protein is CASARDGNEQFF.

Only a few counts were recorded for this clone. The V and J genes are TRBV2 and TRBJ2-5; 7 nucleotides align to TRBD1. This CDR3 has 14 residues. Trimming removed 4 bases from V and 3 bases from J; junction bases left unmatched: 5. Germline CDR1 SNHLY, CDR2 FYNNEI. CDR3 sequence (DNA): TGTGCCAGCAGTGGTTCCGGGACAGAAGAGACCCAGTACTTC. Amino acid sequence: CASSGSGTEETQYF. The full variable domain, in which reference TRBV2 and TRBJ2-5 provide the parts outside the CDR3, is EPEVTQTPSHQVTQMGQEVILRCVPISNHLYFYWYRQILGQKVEFLVSFYNNEISEKSEIFDDQFSVERPDGSNFTLKIRSTKLEDSAMYFCASSGSGTEETQYFGPGTRLLVL.

The chain links TRBV9 to TRBJ2-7; D might be TRBD1 (9 bases). Trimming removed 4 bases at V and 1 base at J, with 18 bases between. The CDR3 runs to 16 residues. The germline gives CDR1 SGDLS, CDR2 YYNGEE. Written as DNA, the CDR3 is TGTGCCAGCAGCTTAGCGGGACAGGGCCCTTCCTACGAGCAGTACTTC. Amino acids: CASSLAGQGPSYEQYF. Complete variable domain (other parts from reference TRBV9 and TRBJ2-7): DSGVTQTPKHLITATGQRVTLRCSPRSGDLSVYWYQQSLDQGLQFLIQYYNGEERAKGNILERFSAQQFPDLHSELNLSSLELGDSALYFCASSLAGQGPSYEQYFGPGTRLTVT.

The chain combines TRBV2 with TRBJ2-7; 9 positions agree with TRBD2. In germline, CDR1 is SNHLY, CDR2 FYNNEI. The CDR3 has 15 amino acids. V lost 2 bases to trimming and J lost 4 bases; unmatched junction nucleotides: 6. CDR3 coding DNA: TGTGCCAGCAGTGAAAGGAGACTAGCGGCTTACGAGCAGTACTTC. Protein: CASSERRLAAYEQYF.

This chain joins TRBV27 and TRBJ1-2; 8 positions match TRBD1. Trimming took 2 bases from V and 4 from J; bases not matched to a gene: 9. The germline V gene has CDR1 MNHEY and CDR2 SMNVEV (reference sequence). The CDR3 is 16 residues long. In nucleotides, the CDR3 is TGTGCCAGCAGTTTAAATTTGGCAGGGGGCATCTATGGCTACACCTTC. Translating gives CASSLNLAGGIYGYTF.

J is TRBJ2-3 and V is TRBV27; D possibly corresponds to TRBD2 (5 bases). Trimming cost V 3 bases and J 7 bases, with 20 bases left between them. Germline V gives CDR1 MNHEY, CDR2 SMNVEV (reference sequence). The CDR3 has 16 amino acids. In DNA form, the CDR3 reads TGTGCCAGCAGTTTTATTGCGGGCGGACCCGCCCATACGCAGTATTTT. The encoded protein is CASSFIAGGPAHTQYF.

This sequence joins TRBV4-3 and TRBJ2-1; 7 positions match TRBD2. The CDR3 runs to 16 residues. From germline, CDR1 is LGHNA and CDR2 YSLEER. After removal of 0 bases from V and 2 bases from J, the junction contained 4 bases not matched to a gene. The CDR3: CASSQDGLAAYNEQFF. In DNA form, the CDR3 reads TGCGCCAGCAGCCAAGATGGTCTAGCGGCCTACAATGAGCAGTTCTTC.

V is TRBV30 and J is TRBJ1-5; D unclear. CDR3 length: 12 residues. Trimming took 2 bases from V and 4 from J, leaving 6 bases between them. CDR1 is GTSNPN and CDR2 is SVGIG in the germline V gene (reference sequence). In nucleotides, the CDR3 is TGTGCCTGGAGTACAGTTAATCAGCCCCAGCATTTT. Translation gives CAWSTVNQPQHF. The variable domain in full, with the rest retrieved from reference TRBV30 and TRBJ1-5, is SQTIHQWPATLVQPVGSPLSLECTVEGTSNPNLYWYRQAAGRGLQLLFYSVGIGQISSEVPQNLSASRPQDRQFILSSKKLLLSDSGFYLCAWSTVNQPQHFGDGTRLSIL.

V usage is TRBV6-5 and J usage is TRBJ2-7, with a weak D call TRBD1 (5 bases). This CDR3 has 14 residues. V was pared by 0 bases and J by 2 bases, with 8 bases between. In germline, CDR1 is MNHEY, CDR2 SVGAGI. CDR3 DNA: TGTGCCAGCAGTTACTCAAGGGGAACCTACGAGCAGTACTTC. Amino acids: CASSYSRGTYEQYF.

This clone showed up just a few times. V usage is TRBV28 and J usage is TRBJ2-7; 13 nucleotides line up with TRBD2. Per the germline V gene, CDR1 is MDHEN and CDR2 is SYDVKM. The CDR3 length is 16 residues. V was clipped by 6 bases and J by 0 bases; unmatched bases: 5. The CDR3, as DNA: TGTGCCAGCAGAACTAGCGGGAGGGACGACTCCTACGAGCAGTACTTC. Its translation is CASRTSGRDDSYEQYF. Full variable domain (rest looked up from reference TRBV28 and TRBJ2-7): DVKVTQSSRYLVKRTGEKVFLECVQDMDHENMFWYRQDPGLGLRLIYFSYDVKMKEKGDIPEGYSVSREKKERFSLILESASTNQTSMYLCASRTSGRDDSYEQYFGPGTRLTVT.

V and J are TRBV6-5 and TRBJ2-1; TRBD2 agrees at 9 bases. With 5 bases clipped from V and 6 bases from J, the junction kept 8 bases outside the gene matches. The CDR3 is 15 residues long. CDR1 is MNHEY and CDR2 is SVGAGI in the germline V gene. CDR3 bases: TGTGCCAGCAGTACCCTAGTTAGCGGGAGCAATGAGCAGTTCTTC. This sequence encodes CASSTLVSGSNEQFF.

The chain recombines TRBV4-2 with TRBJ2-7; no clear D. The CDR3 consists of 14 residues. CDR1 and CDR2 from the germline V gene are LGHNA and YNFKEQ. V dropped 0 bases and J dropped 7 bases, with 13 bases sitting between them. The CDR3 nucleotides are TGTGCCAGCAGCCAAGAATCCCCTATCGGGGAGCAGTACTTC. This gives the protein CASSQESPIGEQYF.

The V gene is TRBV9, the J gene TRBJ2-5; 13 bases map to TRBD2. V lost 3 bases, J lost 4 bases, and 12 bases stayed unmatched. This CDR3 contains 18 residues. The germline V gene has CDR1 SGDLS and CDR2 YYNGEE. The CDR3 nucleotides read TGTGCCAGCAGCGGTGCCCTCACTAGCGGGAGGGGTGGAGAGACCCAGTACTTC. Encoded protein: CASSGALTSGRGGETQYF.

The CDR3 DNA sequence: TGTGCCAGCAGCCCGTCGCGTTTGAACACTGAAGCTTTCTTT. Translated, it gives CASSPSRLNTEAFF. The rearrangement links TRBV9 to TRBJ1-1, with D uncertain. V dropped 4 bases and J dropped 0 bases, with 10 bases sitting between them. The V gene's germline CDR1 is SGDLS and CDR2 YYNGEE. This CDR3 contains 14 residues.

V gene TRBV2 combines with J gene TRBJ2-1, with TRBD1 matching over 9 bases. Looked up from germline, CDR1 is SNHLY and CDR2 is FYNNEI. V was pared by 4 bases and J by 12 bases, with 10 bases of the junction left unmatched. The CDR3 totals 14 residues. Here the CDR3 DNA reads TGTGCCAGCAGTGGCCTAGCTGGGGGACAGGGGCAGTTCTTC. Amino acid sequence: CASSGLAGGQGQFF.

This clone was counted between two and nine times. The chain employs TRBV5-1 and TRBJ2-7; the match to TRBD2 covers 7 bases. The J segment lost 1 base and the V segment lost 7 bases, leaving 8 bases of the junction unmatched. The CDR3 is made up of 14 amino acids. The germline CDR1 and CDR2 sequences are SGHRS and YFSETQ. This chain's CDR3 is CASQRGDQSYEQYF. CDR3 in DNA: TGCGCCAGCCAGCGGGGAGACCAGTCCTACGAGCAGTACTTC.

V and J are TRBV7-2 and TRBJ1-5, with D uncertain. The V gene's germline CDR1 is SGHTA and CDR2 FQGNSA. The CDR3 loop spans 15 amino acids. Trimming took 5 bases from V and 3 from J, leaving 14 bases between them. For the CDR3, the DNA is TGTGCCAGCAGCCTAAGTAGAGGAAACAATCAGCCCCAGCATTTT. Its translation is CASSLSRGNNQPQHF. The variable domain in full, with the rest retrieved from reference TRBV7-2 and TRBJ1-5, is GAGVSQSPSNKVTEKGKDVELRCDPISGHTALYWYRQSLGQGLEFLIYFQGNSAPDKSGLPSDRFSAERTGGSVSTLTIQRTQQEDSAVYLCASSLSRGNNQPQHFGDGTRLSIL.

The J gene is TRBJ1-2, the V gene TRBV5-4; perhaps TRBD1 as D (5 bases). Germline-derived CDR1 and CDR2 are SGHNT and YYREEE (reference sequence). Trimming pared 0 bases from V and 6 bases from J, leaving 9 bases between. CDR3 length equals 13 residues. As DNA, the CDR3 is TGTGCCAGCAGCTTGGACGGGGGAGATGGCTACACCTTC. Translation gives CASSLDGGDGYTF.

The chain employs TRBV6-1 and TRBJ2-3, with 7 bases aligning to TRBD1. V lost 8 bases and J lost 2; bases outside the gene matches: 7. From germline, CDR1 is MNHNS and CDR2 SASEGT. The CDR3 sequence is 14 residues long. The CDR3 reads CASRDRHDTDTQYF. CDR3 DNA: TGTGCCAGCCGGGACAGACACGACACAGATACGCAGTATTTT.

In its sample, this clone was seen once. The chain combines TRBV5-1 with TRBJ2-2, with 10 bases identical to TRBD2. Germline V CDR1 and CDR2: SGHRS, YFSETQ. Trimming cost V 5 bases and J 6 bases; bases outside gene matches: 13. The CDR3 is 17 amino acids. CDR3 residues: CASRGLAGVEYSGELFF. The DNA for the CDR3 is TGCGCCAGCAGGGGTCTAGCGGGAGTCGAGTATTCCGGGGAGCTGTTTTTT.

This chain uses TRBV6-5 with TRBJ2-2; the D gene is possibly TRBD1 (6 bases). The CDR3 consists of 13 residues. V was cut by 6 bases and J by 5 bases, with 10 bases left in between. Germline V gene data show CDR1 as MNHEY and CDR2 as SVGAGI. DNA of the CDR3: TGTGCCAGCAGGGGACAAGCAACCGGGGAGCTGTTTTTT. This encodes CASRGQATGELFF.

The J gene is TRBJ1-2, the V gene TRBV5-5; TRBD1 agrees at 8 bases. CDR1 SGHKS and CDR2 YYEKEE come from the germline V gene (reference sequence). Trimming took 1 base from V and 8 from J; bases not matched to a gene: 4. CDR3 length: 13 residues. The CDR3 protein is CASSLTGGGGYTF. Here the CDR3 DNA reads TGTGCCAGCAGCTTGACAGGGGGTGGAGGCTACACCTTC.

This chain links TRBV5-1 with TRBJ2-7; 7 nucleotides line up with TRBD1. Germline V lookup: CDR1 SGHRS, CDR2 YFSETQ. J lost 5 bases, V lost 0 bases, and 2 bases had no gene match. The CDR3 contains 13 residues. This chain's CDR3 is CASSLDRGDEQYF. DNA of the CDR3: TGCGCCAGCAGCTTGGACAGGGGTGACGAGCAGTACTTC.

This rearrangement joins TRBV2 to TRBJ1-2, with D unclear. This CDR3 is 12 amino acids long. Germline V gene sequence: CDR1 SNHLY, CDR2 FYNNEI. Trimming shortened V by 8 bases and J by 6 bases, and 13 bases separated the two germline ends. The CDR3 DNA follows: TGTGCCAGCTATCGAGGCCGGGATGGCTACACCTTC. Encoded protein: CASYRGRDGYTF. The whole variable domain, remainder taken from reference TRBV2 and TRBJ1-2, is EPEVTQTPSHQVTQMGQEVILRCVPISNHLYFYWYRQILGQKVEFLVSFYNNEISEKSEIFDDQFSVERPDGSNFTLKIRSTKLEDSAMYFCASYRGRDGYTFGSGTRLTVV.